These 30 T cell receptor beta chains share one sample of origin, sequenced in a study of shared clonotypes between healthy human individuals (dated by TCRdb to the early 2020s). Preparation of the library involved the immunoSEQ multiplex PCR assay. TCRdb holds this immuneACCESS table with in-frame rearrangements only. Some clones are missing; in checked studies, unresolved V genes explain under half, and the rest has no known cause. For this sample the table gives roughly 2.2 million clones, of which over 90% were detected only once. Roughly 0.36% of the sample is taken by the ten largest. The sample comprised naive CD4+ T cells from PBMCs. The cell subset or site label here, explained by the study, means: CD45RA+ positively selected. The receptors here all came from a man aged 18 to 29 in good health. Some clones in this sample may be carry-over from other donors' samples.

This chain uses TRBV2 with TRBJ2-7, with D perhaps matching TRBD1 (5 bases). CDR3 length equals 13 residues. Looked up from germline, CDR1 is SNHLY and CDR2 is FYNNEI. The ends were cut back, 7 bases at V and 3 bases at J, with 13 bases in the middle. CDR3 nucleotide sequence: TGTGCCAGCACGGCCAGGGCGATCTACGAGCAGTACTTC. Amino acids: CASTARAIYEQYF.

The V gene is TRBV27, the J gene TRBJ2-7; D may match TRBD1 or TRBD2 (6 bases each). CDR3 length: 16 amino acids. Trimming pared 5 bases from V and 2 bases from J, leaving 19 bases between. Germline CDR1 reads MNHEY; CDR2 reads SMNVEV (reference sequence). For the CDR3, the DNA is TGTGCCAGCAGTCCCGGGGTGGGGGGCCCTACCTACGAGCAGTACTTC. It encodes CASSPGVGGPTYEQYF.

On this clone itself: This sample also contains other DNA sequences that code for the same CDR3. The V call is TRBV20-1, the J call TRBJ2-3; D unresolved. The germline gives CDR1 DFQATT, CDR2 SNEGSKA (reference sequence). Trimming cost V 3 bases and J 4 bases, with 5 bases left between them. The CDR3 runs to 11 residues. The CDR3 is CSARRPDTQYF. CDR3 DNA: TGCAGTGCTAGGAGGCCAGATACGCAGTATTTT.

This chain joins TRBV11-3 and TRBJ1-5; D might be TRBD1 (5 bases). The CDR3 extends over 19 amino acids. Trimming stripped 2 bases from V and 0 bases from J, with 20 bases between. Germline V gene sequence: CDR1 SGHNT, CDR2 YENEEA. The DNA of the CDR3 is TGTGCCAGCAGCTTATTCCTGTGCGGGGGGATCTATAGCAATCAGCCCCAGCATTTT. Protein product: CASSLFLCGGIYSNQPQHF.

In DNA form, the CDR3 reads TGTGCCAGTAGTAAGTCCGGCCACTCTGGAAACACCATATATTTT. It specifies CASSKSGHSGNTIYF. The V and J genes are TRBV19 and TRBJ1-3; D not resolved. Germline CDR1 is LNHDA and CDR2 is SQIVND (reference sequence). V was shortened by 4 bases and J by 0 bases, with 10 bases between the two germline ends. The CDR3 has 15 residues.

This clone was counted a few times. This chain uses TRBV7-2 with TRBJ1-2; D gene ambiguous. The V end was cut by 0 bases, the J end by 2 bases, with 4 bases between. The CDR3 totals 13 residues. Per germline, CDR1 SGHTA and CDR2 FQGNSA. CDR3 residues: CASSLATNYGYTF. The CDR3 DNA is TGTGCCAGCAGCTTAGCGACGAACTATGGCTACACCTTC.

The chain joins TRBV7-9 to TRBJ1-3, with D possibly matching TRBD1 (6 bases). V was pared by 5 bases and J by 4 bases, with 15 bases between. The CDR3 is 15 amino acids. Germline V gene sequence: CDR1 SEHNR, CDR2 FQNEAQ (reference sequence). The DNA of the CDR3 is TGTGCCAGCAGCCCACCAGGGGCTGCAGGAAACACCATATATTTT. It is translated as CASSPPGAAGNTIYF.

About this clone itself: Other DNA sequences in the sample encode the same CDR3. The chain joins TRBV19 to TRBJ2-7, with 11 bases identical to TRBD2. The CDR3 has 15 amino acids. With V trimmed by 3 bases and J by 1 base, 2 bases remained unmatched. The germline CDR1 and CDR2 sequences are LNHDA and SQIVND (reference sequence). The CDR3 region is CASSIGTSGSYEQYF. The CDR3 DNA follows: TGTGCCAGTAGTATCGGGACTAGCGGTTCCTACGAGCAGTACTTC.

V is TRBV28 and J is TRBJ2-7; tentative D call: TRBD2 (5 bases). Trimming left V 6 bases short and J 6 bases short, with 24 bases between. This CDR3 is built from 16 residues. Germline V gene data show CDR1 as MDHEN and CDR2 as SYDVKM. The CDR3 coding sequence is TGTGCCAGCAGACGCTCGAGGGCGGCTAGCCTGAGCGAGCAGTACTTC. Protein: CASRRSRAASLSEQYF. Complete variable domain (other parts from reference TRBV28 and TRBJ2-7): DVKVTQSSRYLVKRTGEKVFLECVQDMDHENMFWYRQDPGLGLRLIYFSYDVKMKEKGDIPEGYSVSREKKERFSLILESASTNQTSMYLCASRRSRAASLSEQYFGPGTRLTVT.

CDR3: CASTSGGYYSPLHF. In DNA, the CDR3 is TGTGCCAGCACCTCCGGAGGGTACTATTCACCCCTCCACTTT. This sequence joins TRBV7-9 and TRBJ1-6, with D hard to call. Germline-derived CDR1 and CDR2 are SEHNR and FQNEAQ (reference sequence). This CDR3 is 14 amino acids long. V was pared by 7 bases and J by 8 bases, with 15 bases between.

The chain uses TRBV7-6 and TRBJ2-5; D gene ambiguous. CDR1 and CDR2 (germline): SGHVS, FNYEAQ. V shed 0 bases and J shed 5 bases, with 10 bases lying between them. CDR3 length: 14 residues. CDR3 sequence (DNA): TGTGCCAGCAGCTTAGCGGTCGGGCGGGAGACCCAGTACTTC. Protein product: CASSLAVGRETQYF. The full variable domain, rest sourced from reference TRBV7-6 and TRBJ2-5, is GAGVSQSPRYKVTKRGQDVALRCDPISGHVSLYWYRQALGQGPEFLTYFNYEAQQDKSGLPNDRFSAERPEGSISTLTIQRTEQRDSAMYRCASSLAVGRETQYFGPGTRLLVL.

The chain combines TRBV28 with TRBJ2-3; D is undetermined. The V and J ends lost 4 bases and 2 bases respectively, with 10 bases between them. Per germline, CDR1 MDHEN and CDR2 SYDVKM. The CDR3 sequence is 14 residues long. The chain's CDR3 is CASSSRHPTDTQYF. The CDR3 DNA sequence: TGTGCCAGCAGTTCGAGACACCCCACAGATACGCAGTATTTT.

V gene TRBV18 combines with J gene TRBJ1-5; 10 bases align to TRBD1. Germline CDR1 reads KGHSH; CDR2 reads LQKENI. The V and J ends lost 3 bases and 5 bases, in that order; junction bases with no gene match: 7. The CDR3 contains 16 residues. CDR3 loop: CASSPGGQGLYQPQHF. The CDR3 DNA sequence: TGTGCCAGCTCACCCGGGGGACAGGGGCTCTATCAGCCCCAGCATTTT. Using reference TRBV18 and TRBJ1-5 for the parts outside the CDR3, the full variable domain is NAGVMQNPRHLVRRRGQEARLRCSPMKGHSHVYWYRQLPEEGLKFMVYLQKENIIDESGMPKERFSAEFPKEGPSILRIQQVVRGDSAAYFCASSPGGQGLYQPQHFGDGTRLSIL.

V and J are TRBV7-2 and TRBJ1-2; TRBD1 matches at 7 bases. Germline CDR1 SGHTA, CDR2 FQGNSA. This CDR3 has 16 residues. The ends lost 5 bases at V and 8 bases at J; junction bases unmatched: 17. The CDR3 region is CASSPYIPTGRDGYTF. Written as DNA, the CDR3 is TGTGCCAGCAGCCCATATATACCGACAGGGCGGGACGGCTACACCTTC.

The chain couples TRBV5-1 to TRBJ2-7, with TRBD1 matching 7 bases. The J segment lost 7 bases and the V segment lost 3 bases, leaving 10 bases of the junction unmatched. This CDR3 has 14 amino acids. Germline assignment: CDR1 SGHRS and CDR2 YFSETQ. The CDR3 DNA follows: TGCGCCAGCAGCTATGGACAGGTTGGAGTGGAGCAGTACTTC. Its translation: CASSYGQVGVEQYF.

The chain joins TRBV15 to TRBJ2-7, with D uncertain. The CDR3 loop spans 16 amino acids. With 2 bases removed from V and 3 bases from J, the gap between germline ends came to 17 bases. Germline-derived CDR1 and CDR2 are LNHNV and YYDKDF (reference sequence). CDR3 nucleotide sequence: TGTGCCACCAGCAGAAGCTCCGGGCAGACCTTCTACGAGCAGTACTTC. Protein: CATSRSSGQTFYEQYF.

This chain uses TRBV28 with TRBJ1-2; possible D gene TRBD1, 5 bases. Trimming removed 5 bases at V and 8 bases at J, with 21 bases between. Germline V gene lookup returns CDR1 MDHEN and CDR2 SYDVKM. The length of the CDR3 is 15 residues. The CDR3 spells CASSPGTELAGGYTF. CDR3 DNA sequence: TGTGCCAGCAGTCCTGGGACGGAGCTAGCGGGAGGCTACACCTTC.

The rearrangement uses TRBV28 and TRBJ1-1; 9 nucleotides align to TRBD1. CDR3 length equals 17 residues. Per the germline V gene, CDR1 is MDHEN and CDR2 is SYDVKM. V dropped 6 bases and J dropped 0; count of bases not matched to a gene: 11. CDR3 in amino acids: CASRAGTGKGLNTEAFF. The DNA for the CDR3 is TGTGCCAGCAGAGCCGGGACAGGGAAAGGGCTGAACACTGAAGCTTTCTTT.

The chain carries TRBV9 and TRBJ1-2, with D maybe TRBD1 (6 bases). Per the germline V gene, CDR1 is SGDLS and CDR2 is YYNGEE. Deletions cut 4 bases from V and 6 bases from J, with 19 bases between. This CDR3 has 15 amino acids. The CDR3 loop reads CASSLLGGGEDGYTF. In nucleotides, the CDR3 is TGTGCCAGCAGCTTATTAGGGGGTGGAGAGGATGGCTACACCTTC.

CDR3 sequence: CASSPQPGQGHEQYF. The CDR3 DNA follows: TGTGCCAGCAGCCCGCAACCGGGACAGGGCCACGAGCAGTACTTC. The V and J genes are TRBV7-2 and TRBJ2-7; 9 positions agree with TRBD1. V was clipped by 5 bases and J by 5 bases; unmatched bases: 10. CDR1 is SGHTA and CDR2 is FQGNSA in the germline V gene. The CDR3 runs to 15 residues.

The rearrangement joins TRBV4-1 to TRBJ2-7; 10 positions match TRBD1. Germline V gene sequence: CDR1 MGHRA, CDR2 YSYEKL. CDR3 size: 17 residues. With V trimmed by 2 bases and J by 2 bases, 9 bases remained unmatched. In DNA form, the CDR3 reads TGCGCCAGCAGCCAATTAATATCCGGGACAGGGGCCTACGAGCAGTACTTC. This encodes CASSQLISGTGAYEQYF.

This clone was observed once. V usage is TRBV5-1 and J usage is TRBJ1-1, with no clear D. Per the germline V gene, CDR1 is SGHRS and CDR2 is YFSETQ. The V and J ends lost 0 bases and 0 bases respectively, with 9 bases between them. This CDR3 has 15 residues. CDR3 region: CASSLGPALNTEAFF. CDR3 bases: TGCGCCAGCAGCTTGGGGCCAGCCTTGAACACTGAAGCTTTCTTT.

CDR3 loop: CASSLLVQGTTYGYTF. DNA of the CDR3: TGTGCCAGCAGCTTATTAGTGCAGGGAACCACCTATGGCTACACCTTC. The V call is TRBV7-2, the J call TRBJ1-2, with D perhaps TRBD1 (5 bases). V was cut by 2 bases and J by 4 bases, with 17 bases left in between. Germline CDR1 and CDR2: SGHTA and FQGNSA. This CDR3 is built from 16 residues.

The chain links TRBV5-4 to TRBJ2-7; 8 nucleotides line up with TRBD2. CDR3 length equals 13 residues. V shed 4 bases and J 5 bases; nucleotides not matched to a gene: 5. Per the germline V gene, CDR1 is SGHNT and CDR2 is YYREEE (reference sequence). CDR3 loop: CASSQGLVDEQYF. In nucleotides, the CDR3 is TGTGCCAGCAGCCAGGGACTAGTCGACGAGCAGTACTTC.

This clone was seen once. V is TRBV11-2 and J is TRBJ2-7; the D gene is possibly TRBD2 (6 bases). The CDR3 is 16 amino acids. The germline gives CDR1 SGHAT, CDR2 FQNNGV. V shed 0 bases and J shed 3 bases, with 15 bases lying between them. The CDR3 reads CASSLDRGSHIYEQYF. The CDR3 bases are TGTGCCAGCAGCTTAGATCGGGGGAGTCACATCTACGAGCAGTACTTC.

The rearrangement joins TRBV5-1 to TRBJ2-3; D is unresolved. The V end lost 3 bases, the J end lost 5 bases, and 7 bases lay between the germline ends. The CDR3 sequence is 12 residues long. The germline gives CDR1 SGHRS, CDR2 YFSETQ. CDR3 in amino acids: CASSYSGDTQYF. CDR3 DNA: TGCGCCAGCAGCTACTCGGGAGATACGCAGTATTTT.

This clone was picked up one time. CDR3 bases: TGTGCCAGCAGTCTGTCGGGATTTGAGACCCAGTACTTC. Protein product: CASSLSGFETQYF. J is TRBJ2-5 and V is TRBV2, with D possibly being TRBD2 (5 bases). The V end lost 5 bases, the J end lost 5 bases, and 12 bases lay between the germline ends. This CDR3 has 13 amino acids. From germline, CDR1 is SNHLY and CDR2 FYNNEI.

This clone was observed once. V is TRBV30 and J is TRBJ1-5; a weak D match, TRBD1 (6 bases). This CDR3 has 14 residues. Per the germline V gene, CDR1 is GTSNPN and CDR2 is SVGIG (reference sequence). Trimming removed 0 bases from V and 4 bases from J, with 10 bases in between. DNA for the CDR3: TGTGCCTGGAGTGTGGCAGGGGCAAATCAGCCCCAGCATTTT. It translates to CAWSVAGANQPQHF. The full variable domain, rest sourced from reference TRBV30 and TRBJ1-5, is SQTIHQWPATLVQPVGSPLSLECTVEGTSNPNLYWYRQAAGRGLQLLFYSVGIGQISSEVPQNLSASRPQDRQFILSSKKLLLSDSGFYLCAWSVAGANQPQHFGDGTRLSIL.

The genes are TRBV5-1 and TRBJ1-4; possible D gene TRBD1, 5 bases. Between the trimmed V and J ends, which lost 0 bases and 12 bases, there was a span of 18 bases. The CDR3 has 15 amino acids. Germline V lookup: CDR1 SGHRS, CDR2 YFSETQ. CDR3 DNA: TGCGCCAGCAGCTTGGTTCTTGATGGGGCAGAAGAACTGTTTTTT. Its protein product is CASSLVLDGAEELFF.

In nucleotides, the CDR3 is TGTGCCAGCAGCCGCCACGTGAACCCGTTATCGGGTGGGCCAGATACGCAGTATTTT. Its translation is CASSRHVNPLSGGPDTQYF. This chain joins TRBV7-2 and TRBJ2-3; D not resolved. Per the germline V gene, CDR1 is SGHTA and CDR2 is FQGNSA. The CDR3 contains 19 residues. The ends were cut back, 5 bases at V and 4 bases at J, with 28 bases in the middle.